This T cell receptor (beta chain) stems from a study of blood T cell repertoires in COVID-19. Turning to the study itself: Acute and convalescent COVID-19 samples came from the United States, Italy and Spain. Nucleic acid was either cDNA or gDNA, and it came from T cells, B-cell-depleted T cells, or PBMCs.

This clone was counted between two and nine times. The germline V gene has CDR1 MNHEY and CDR2 SVGEGT. The CDR3 has 17 residues. V dropped 6 bases and J dropped 0 bases, with 15 bases sitting between them. The authors' processing: Reference gene primer amplification gave estimated nucleated cell counts. The method was immunoSEQ multiplex PCR; TCRdb's version includes in-frame clones alone and lacks a portion of them. For V, J and clone size, that table is used; D and trimming come from the DNA. The table lists around 150,000 clones, around 86% of them singletons. Sequenced sample: peripheral blood. The J gene is TRBJ2-6, the V gene TRBV6-2 or TRBV6-3; maybe TRBD1 (6 bases). The TCR originated in a man between 65 and 79 years old with acute or convalescent COVID-19. The CDR3 DNA reads TGTGCCAGCAGCGAACACAGGGTGGCCTCTGGGGCCAACGTCCTGACTTTC. Encoded protein: CASSEHRVASGANVLTF.